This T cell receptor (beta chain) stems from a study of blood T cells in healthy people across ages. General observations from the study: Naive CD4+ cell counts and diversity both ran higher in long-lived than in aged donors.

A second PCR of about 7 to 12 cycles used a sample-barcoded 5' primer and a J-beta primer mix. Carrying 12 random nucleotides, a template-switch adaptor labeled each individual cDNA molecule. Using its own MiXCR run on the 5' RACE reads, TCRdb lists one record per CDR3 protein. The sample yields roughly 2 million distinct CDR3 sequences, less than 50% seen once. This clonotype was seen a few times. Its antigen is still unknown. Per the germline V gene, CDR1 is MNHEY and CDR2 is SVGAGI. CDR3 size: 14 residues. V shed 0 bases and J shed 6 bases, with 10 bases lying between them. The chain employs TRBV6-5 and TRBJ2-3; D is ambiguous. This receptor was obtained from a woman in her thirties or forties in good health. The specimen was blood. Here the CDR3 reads CASSYSMSADTQYF. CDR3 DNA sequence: TGTGCCAGCAGTTACTCGATGAGTGCGGATACGCAGTATTTT.